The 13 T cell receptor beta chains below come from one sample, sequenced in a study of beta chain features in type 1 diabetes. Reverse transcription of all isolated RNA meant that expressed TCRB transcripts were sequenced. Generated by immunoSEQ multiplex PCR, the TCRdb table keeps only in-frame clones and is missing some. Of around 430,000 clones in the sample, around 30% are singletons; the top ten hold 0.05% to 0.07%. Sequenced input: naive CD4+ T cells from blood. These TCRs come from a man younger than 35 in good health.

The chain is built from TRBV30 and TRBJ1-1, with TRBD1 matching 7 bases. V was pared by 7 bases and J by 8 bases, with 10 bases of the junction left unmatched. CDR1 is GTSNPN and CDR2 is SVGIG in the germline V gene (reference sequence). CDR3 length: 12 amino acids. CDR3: CASKRDSGEAFF. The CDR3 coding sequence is TGTGCCTCCAAAAGGGACAGCGGAGAAGCTTTCTTT.

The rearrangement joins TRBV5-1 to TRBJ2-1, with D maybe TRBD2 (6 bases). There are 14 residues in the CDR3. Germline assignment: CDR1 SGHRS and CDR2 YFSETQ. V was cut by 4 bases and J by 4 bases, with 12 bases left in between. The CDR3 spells CASSLFSGYNEQFF. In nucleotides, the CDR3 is TGCGCCAGCAGCCTCTTTAGCGGTTACAATGAGCAGTTCTTC.

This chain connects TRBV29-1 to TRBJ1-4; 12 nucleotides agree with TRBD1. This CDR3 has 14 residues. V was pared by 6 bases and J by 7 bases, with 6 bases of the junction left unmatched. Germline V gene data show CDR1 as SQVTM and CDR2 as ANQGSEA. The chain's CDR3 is CSVGQGARSEKLFF. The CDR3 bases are TGCAGCGTGGGACAGGGGGCGCGGAGTGAAAAACTGTTTTTT.

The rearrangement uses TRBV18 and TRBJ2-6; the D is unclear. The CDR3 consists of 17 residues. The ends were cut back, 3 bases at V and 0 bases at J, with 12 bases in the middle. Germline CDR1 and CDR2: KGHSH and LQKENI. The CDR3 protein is CASSPPMVSSGANVLTF. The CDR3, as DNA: TGTGCCAGCTCACCTCCCATGGTGAGCTCTGGGGCCAACGTCCTGACTTTC.

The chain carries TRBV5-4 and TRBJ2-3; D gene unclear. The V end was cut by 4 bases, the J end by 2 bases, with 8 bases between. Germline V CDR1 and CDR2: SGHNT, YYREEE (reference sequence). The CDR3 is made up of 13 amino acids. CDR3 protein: CASSVEYTDTQYF. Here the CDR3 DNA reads TGTGCCAGCAGCGTTGAGTACACAGATACGCAGTATTTT.

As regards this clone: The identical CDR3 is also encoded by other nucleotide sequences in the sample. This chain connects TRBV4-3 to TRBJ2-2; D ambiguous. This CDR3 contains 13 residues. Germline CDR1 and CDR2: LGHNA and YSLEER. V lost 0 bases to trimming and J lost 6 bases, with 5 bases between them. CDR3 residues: CASSQDRAGELFF. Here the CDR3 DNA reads TGCGCCAGCAGCCAAGATAGGGCCGGGGAGCTGTTTTTT.

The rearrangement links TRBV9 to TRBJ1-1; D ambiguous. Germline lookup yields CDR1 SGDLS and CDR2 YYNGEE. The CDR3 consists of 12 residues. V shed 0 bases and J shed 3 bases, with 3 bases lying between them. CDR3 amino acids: CASSVEYTEAFF. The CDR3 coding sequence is TGTGCCAGCAGCGTAGAGTACACTGAAGCTTTCTTT. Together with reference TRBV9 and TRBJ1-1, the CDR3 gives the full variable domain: DSGVTQTPKHLITATGQRVTLRCSPRSGDLSVYWYQQSLDQGLQFLIQYYNGEERAKGNILERFSAQQFPDLHSELNLSSLELGDSALYFCASSVEYTEAFFGQGTRLTVV.

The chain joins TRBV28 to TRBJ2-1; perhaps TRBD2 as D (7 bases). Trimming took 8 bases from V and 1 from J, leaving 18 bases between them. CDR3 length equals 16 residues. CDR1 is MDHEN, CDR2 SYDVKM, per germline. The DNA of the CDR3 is TGTGCCAGCGCCTTTGCGGGGGCCCAATCCTACAATGAGCAGTTCTTC. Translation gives CASAFAGAQSYNEQFF.

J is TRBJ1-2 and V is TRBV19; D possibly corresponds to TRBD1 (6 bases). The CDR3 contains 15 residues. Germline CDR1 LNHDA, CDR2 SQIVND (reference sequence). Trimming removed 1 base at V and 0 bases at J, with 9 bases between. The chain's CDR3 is CASSIVPGANYGYTF. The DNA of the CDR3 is TGTGCCAGTAGTATAGTCCCAGGGGCTAACTATGGCTACACCTTC.

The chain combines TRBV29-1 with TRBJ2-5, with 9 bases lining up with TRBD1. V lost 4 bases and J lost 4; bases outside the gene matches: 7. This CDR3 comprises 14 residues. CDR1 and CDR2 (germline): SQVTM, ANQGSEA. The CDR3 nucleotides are TGCAGCGTTGCGCGACAGGGGGTAGGAGAGACCCAGTACTTC. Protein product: CSVARQGVGETQYF.

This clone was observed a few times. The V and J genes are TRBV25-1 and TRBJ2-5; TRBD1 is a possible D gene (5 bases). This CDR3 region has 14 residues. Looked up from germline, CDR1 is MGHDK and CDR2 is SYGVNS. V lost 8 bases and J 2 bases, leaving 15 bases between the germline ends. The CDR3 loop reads CASSVGAVQETQYF. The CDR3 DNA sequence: TGTGCCAGCTCTGTTGGGGCGGTTCAAGAGACCCAGTACTTC.

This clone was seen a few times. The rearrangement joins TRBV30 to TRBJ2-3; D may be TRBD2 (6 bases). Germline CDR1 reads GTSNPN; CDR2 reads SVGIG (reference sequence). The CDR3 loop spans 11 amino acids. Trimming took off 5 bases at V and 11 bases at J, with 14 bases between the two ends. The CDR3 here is CAWSLGGLQYF. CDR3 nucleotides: TGTGCCTGGTCCCTGGGGGGATTGCAGTATTTT.

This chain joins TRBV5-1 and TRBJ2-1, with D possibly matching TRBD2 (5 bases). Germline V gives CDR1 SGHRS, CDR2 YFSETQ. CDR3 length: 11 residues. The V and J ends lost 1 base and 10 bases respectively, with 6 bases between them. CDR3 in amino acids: CASSLWREQFF. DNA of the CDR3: TGCGCCAGCAGCTTGTGGAGGGAGCAGTTCTTC. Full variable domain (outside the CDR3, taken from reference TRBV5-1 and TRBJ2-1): KAGVTQTPRYLIKTRGQQVTLSCSPISGHRSVSWYQQTPGQGLQFLFEYFSETQRNKGNFPGRFSGRQFSNSRSEMNVSTLELGDSALYLCASSLWREQFFGPGTRLTVL.